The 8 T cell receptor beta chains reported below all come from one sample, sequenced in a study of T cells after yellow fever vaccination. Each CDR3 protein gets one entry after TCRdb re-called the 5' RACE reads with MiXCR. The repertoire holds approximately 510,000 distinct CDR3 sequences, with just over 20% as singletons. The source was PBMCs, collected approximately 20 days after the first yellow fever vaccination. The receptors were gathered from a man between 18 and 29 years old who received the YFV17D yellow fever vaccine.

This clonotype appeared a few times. CDR3 DNA sequence: TGTGCCATCGGGGACGGCTACGAGCAGTACGTC. Translation gives CAIGDGYEQYV. The gene calls are TRBV10-3 and TRBJ2-7, with D perhaps TRBD1 or TRBD2 (5 bases each). V gave up 8 bases and J gave up 3 bases, with 8 bases separating them. CDR3 size: 11 residues. Germline V CDR1 and CDR2: ENHRY, SYGVKD.

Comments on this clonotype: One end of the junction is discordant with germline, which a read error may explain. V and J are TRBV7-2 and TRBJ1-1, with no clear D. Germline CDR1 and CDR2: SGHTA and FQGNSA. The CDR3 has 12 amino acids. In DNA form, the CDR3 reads TGTGCCAGCAACTTACCGGCGCAAAGAGCTTTCTTT. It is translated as CASNLPAQRAFF.

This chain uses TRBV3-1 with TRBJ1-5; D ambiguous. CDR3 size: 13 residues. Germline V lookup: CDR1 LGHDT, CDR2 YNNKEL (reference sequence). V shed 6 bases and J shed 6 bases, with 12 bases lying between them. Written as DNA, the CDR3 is TGTGCCAGCAGTCGTTTGGCCGGTCAGCCCCAGCATTTT. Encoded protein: CASSRLAGQPQHF. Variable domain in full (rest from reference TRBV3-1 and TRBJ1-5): DTAVSQTPKYLVTQMGNDKSIKCEQNLGHDTMYWYKQDSKKFLKIMFSYNNKELIINETVPNRFSPKSPDKAHLNLHINSLELGDSAVYFCASSRLAGQPQHFGDGTRLSIL.

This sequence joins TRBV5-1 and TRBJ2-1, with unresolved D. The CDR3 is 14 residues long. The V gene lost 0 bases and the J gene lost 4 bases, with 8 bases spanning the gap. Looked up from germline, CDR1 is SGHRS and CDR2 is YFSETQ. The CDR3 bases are TGCGCCAGCAGCTTGGAGGCCACGTACAATGAGCAGTTCTTC. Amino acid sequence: CASSLEATYNEQFF.

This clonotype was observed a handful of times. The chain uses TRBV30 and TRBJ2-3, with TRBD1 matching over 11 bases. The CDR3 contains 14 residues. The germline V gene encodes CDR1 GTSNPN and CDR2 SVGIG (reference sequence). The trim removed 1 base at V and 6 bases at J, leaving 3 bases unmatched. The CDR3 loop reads CAWSGTGGADTQYF. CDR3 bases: TGTGCCTGGAGTGGGACAGGGGGCGCGGATACGCAGTATTTT.

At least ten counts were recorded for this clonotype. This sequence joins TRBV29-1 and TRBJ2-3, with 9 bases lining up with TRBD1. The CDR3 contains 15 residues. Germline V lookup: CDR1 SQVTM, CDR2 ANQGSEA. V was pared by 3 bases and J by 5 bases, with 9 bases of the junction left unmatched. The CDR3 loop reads CSVDADRGSEDTQYF. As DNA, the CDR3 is TGCAGCGTTGATGCGGACAGGGGAAGTGAAGATACGCAGTATTTT.

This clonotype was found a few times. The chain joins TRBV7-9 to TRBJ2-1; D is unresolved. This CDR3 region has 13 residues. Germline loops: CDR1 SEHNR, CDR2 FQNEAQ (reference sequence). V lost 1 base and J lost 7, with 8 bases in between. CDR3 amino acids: CASSLVLINEQFF. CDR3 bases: TGTGCCAGCAGCTTAGTGTTGATAAATGAGCAGTTCTTC. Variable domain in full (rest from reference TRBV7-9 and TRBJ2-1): DTGVSQNPRHKITKRGQNVTFRCDPISEHNRLYWYRQTLGQGPEFLTYFQNEAQLEKSRLLSDRFSAERPKGSFSTLEIQRTEQGDSAMYLCASSLVLINEQFFGPGTRLTVL.

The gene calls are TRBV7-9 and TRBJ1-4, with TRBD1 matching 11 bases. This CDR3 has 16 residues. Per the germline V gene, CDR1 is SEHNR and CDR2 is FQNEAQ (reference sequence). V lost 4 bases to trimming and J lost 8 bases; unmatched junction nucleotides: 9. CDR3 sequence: CASSSRTGGREEKLFF. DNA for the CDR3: TGTGCCAGCAGCTCGAGGACAGGGGGCAGGGAAGAAAAACTGTTTTTT.